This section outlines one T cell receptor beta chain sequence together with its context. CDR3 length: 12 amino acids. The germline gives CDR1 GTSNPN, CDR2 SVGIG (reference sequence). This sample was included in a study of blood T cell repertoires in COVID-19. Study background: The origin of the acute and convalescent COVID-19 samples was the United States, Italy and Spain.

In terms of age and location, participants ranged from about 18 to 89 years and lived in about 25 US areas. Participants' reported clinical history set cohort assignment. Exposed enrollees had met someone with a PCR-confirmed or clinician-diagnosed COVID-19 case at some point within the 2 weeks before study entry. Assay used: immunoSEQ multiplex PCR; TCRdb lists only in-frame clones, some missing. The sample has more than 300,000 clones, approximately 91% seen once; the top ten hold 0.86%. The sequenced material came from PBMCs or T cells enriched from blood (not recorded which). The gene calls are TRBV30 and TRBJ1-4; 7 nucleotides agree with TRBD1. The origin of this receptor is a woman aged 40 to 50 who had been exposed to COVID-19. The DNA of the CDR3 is TGTGCGCTCCGGGACAGCGGCGAAAAACTGTTTTTT. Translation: CALRDSGEKLFF.